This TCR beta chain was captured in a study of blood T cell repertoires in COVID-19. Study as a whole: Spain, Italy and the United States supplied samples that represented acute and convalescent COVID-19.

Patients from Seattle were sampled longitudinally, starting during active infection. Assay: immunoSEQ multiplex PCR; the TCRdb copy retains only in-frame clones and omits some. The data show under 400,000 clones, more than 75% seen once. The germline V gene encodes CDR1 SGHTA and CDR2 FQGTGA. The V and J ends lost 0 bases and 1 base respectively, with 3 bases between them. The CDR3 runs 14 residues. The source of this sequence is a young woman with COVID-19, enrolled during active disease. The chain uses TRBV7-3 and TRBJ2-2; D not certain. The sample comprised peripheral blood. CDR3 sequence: CASSLTRNTGELFF. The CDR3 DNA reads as TGTGCCAGCAGCTTAACCAGGAACACCGGGGAGCTGTTTTTT.